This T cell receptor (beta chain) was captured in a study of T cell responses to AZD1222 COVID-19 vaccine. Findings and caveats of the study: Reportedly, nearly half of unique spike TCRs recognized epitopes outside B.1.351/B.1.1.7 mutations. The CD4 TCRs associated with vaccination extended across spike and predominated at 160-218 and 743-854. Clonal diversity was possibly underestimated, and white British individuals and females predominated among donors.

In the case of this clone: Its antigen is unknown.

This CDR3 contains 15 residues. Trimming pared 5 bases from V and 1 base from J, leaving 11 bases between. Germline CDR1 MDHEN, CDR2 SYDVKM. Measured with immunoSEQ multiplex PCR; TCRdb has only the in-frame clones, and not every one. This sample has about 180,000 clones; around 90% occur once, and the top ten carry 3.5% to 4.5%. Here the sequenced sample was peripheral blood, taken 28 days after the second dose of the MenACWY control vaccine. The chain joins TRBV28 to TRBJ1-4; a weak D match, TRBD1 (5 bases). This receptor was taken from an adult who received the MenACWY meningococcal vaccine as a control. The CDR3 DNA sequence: TGTGCCAGCAGTCCATTCAGGGAAACTAATGAAAAACTGTTTTTT. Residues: CASSPFRETNEKLFF.